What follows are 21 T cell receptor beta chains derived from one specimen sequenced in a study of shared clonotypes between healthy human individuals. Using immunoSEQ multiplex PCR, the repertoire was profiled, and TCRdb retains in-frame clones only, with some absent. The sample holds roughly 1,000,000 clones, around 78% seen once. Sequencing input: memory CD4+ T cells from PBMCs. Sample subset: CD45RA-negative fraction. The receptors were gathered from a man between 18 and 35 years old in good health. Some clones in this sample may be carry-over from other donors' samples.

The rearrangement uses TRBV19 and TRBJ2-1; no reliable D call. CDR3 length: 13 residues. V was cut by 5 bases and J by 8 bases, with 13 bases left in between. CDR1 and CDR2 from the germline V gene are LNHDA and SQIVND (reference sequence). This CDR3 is CASSLRYLDEQFF. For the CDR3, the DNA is TGTGCCAGTAGTCTACGATATCTGGATGAGCAGTTCTTC.

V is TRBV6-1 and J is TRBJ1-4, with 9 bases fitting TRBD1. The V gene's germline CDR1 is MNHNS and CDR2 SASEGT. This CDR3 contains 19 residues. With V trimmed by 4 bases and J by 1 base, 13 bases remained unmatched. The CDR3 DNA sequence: TGTGCCAGCAGTGTGGGCCCCAGACAGGGGGGAAGAACTAATGAAAAACTGTTTTTT. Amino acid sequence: CASSVGPRQGGRTNEKLFF.

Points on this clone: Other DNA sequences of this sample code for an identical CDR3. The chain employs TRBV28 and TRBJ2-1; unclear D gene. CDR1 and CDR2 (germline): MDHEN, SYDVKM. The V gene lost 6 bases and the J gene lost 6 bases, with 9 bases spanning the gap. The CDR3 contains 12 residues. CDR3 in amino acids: CASSLVANEQFF. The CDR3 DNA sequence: TGTGCCAGCAGCCTAGTAGCCAATGAGCAGTTCTTC.

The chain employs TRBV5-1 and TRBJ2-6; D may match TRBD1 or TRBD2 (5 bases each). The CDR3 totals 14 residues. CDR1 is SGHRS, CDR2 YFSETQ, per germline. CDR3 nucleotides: TGCGCTAGCCAGGGAGCGACTGGGGCCAACGTCCTGACTTTC. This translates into CASQGATGANVLTF.

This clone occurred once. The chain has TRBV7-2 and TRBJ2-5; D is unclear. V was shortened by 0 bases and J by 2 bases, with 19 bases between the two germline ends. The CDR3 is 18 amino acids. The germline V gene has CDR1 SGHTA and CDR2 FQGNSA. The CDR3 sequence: CASSLALLGFGRQETQYF. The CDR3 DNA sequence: TGTGCCAGCAGCTTAGCGCTGTTGGGGTTCGGACGGCAAGAGACCCAGTACTTC.

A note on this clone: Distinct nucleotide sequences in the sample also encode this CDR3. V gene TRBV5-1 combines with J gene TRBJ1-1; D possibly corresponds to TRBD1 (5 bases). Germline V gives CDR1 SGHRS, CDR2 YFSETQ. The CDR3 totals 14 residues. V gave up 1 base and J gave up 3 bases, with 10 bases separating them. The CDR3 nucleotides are TGCGCCAGCAGCTTGAGTAGGGGAGACACTGAAGCTTTCTTT. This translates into CASSLSRGDTEAFF. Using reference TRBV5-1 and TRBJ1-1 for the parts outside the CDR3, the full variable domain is KAGVTQTPRYLIKTRGQQVTLSCSPISGHRSVSWYQQTPGQGLQFLFEYFSETQRNKGNFPGRFSGRQFSNSRSEMNVSTLELGDSALYLCASSLSRGDTEAFFGQGTRLTVV.

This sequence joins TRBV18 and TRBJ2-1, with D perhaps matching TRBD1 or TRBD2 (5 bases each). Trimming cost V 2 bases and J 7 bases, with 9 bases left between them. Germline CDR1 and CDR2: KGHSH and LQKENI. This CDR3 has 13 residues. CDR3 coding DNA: TGTGCCAGCTCACCAGGGACGGGGAATGAGCAGTTCTTC. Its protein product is CASSPGTGNEQFF.

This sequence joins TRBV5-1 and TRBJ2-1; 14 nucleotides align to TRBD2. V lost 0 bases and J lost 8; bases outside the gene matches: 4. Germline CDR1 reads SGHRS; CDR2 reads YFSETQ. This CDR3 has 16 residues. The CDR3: CASSLGGTSGSHEQFF. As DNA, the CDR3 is TGCGCCAGCAGCTTGGGGGGGACTAGCGGGAGCCATGAGCAGTTCTTC.

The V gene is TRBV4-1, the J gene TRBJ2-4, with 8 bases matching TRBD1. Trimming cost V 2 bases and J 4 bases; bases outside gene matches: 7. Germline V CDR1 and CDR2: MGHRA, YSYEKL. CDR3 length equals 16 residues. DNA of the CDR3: TGCGCCAGCAGCCAATTTGCCGGGACAGGAAAAAACATTCAGTACTTC. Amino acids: CASSQFAGTGKNIQYF.

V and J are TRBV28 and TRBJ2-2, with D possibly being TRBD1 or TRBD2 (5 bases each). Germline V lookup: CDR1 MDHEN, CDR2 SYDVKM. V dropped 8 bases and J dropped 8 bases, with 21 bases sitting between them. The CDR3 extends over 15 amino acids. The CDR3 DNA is TGTGCCAGCGGTCCCTGGGACCCTAGGAGGGGGGAGCTGTTTTTT. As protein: CASGPWDPRRGELFF.

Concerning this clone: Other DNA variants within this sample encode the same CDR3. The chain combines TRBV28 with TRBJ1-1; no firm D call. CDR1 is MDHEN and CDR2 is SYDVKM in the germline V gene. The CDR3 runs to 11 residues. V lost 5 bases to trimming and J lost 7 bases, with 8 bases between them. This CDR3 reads CASSQAGEAFF. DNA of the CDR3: TGTGCCAGCAGTCAAGCGGGTGAAGCTTTCTTT.

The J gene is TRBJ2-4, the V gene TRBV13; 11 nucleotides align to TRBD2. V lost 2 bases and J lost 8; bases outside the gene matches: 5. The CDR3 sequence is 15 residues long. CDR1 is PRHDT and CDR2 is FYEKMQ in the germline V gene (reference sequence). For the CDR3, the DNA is TGTGCCAGCAGCTTATTAGCGGGAGGGGTGGACATTCAGTACTTC. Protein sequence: CASSLLAGGVDIQYF.

Here the CDR3 DNA reads TGTGCCAGCAGTTCGAGGGGGCTCGGGACAGATACGCAGTATTTT. Translated: CASSSRGLGTDTQYF. The chain joins TRBV28 to TRBJ2-3; 7 nucleotides line up with TRBD1. After removal of 4 bases from V and 3 bases from J, the junction contained 7 bases not matched to a gene. Germline V lookup: CDR1 MDHEN, CDR2 SYDVKM. CDR3 size: 15 residues.

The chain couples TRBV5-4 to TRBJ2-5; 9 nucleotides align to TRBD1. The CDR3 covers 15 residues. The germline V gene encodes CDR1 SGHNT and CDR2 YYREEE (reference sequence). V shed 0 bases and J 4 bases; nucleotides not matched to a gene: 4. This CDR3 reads CASSLVGTGRETQYF. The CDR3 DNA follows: TGTGCCAGCAGCTTGGTCGGGACAGGGAGAGAGACCCAGTACTTC.

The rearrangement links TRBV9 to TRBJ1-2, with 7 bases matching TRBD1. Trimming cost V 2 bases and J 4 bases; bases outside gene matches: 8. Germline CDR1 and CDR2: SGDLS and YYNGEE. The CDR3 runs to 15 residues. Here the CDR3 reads CASSVENRGGYGYTF. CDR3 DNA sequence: TGTGCCAGCAGCGTCGAAAACAGGGGCGGCTATGGCTACACCTTC.

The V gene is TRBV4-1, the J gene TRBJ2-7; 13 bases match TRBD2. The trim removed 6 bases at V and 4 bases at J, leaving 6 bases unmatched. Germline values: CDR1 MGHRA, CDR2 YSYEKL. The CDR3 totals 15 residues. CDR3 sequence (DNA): TGCGCCAGCAGGGAGACTAGCGGGAGGAATTACGAGCAGTACTTC. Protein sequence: CASRETSGRNYEQYF.

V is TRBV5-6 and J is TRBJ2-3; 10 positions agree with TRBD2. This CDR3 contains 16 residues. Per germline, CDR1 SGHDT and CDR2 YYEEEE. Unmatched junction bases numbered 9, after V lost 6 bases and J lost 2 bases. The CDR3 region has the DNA TGTGCCAGCACTTTACGGGGACTAGCGTACACAGATACGCAGTATTTT. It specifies CASTLRGLAYTDTQYF.

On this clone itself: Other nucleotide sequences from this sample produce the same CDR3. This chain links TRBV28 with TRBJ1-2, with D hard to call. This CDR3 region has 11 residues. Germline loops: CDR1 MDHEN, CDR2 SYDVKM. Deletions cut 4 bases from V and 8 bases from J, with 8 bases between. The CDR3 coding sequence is TGTGCCAGCAGTTCAGGTGGGGGCTACACCTTC. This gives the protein CASSSGGGYTF.

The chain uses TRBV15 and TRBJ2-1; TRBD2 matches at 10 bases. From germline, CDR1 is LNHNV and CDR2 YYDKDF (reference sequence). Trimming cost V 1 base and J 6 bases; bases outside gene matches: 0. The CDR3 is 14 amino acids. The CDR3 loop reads CATSRGTSGNEQFF. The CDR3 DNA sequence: TGTGCCACCAGCAGAGGGACTAGCGGCAATGAGCAGTTCTTC.

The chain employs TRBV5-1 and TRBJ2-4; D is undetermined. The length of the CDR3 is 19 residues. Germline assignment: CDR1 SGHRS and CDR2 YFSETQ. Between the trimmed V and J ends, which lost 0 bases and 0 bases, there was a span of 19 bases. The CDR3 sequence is CASSLGEWNQNLAKNIQYF. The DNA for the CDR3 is TGCGCCAGCAGCTTGGGGGAATGGAACCAAAACCTAGCCAAAAACATTCAGTACTTC.

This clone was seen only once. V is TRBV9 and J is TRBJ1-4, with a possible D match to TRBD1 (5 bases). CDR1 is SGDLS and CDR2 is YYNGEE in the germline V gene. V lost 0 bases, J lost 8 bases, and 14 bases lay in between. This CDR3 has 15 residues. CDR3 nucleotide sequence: TGTGCCAGCAGCGTAGGTGGGACCCACGGCGAAAAACTGTTTTTT. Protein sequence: CASSVGGTHGEKLFF.